One sample yielded the 27 T cell receptor beta chains listed below, sequenced in a study of Ad26.COV2.S vaccination and SARS-CoV-2 variants. Treatment denoted: some 20 received Ad26.COV2.S at low or high dose, single or two shots; roughly five received placebo; per-sample allocation not given. Each sample was drawn 63 days after the first injection (of vaccine or placebo). Sequencing was performed with immunoSEQ multiplex PCR; in TCRdb, only in-frame clones are kept and a portion is missing. The sample consists of 380,000 or so clones, roughly 80% of them appearing once. Sequences were derived from peripheral blood, sampled in a trial of Ad26.COV2.S vaccine versus placebo. These receptors all stem from a person between 18 and 65 years old who received the Ad26.COV2.S COVID-19 vaccine or a placebo.

This chain links TRBV7-5 with TRBJ1-2; no check of the table's D call, TRBD1, against the DNA was made. TRBV7-5 constitutes a pseudogene. The CDR3 length is 16 residues. In DNA, the CDR3 is TGTGCCAGAAGCTTACCCAGGACAGGGCGCCTTGGGGGCTACACCTTC. Translating gives CARSLPRTGRLGGYTF.

The V and J genes are TRBV5-4 and TRBJ2-3, with 13 bases fitting TRBD2. The CDR3 consists of 16 residues. Looked up from germline, CDR1 is SGHNT and CDR2 is YYREEE (reference sequence). Losses at the gene ends were 3 bases for V and 0 bases for J; bases not matched to a gene: 1. The CDR3 DNA sequence: TGTGCCAGCAGCTGGGGACTAGCGGGAAGCACAGATACGCAGTATTTT. Translating gives CASSWGLAGSTDTQYF.

This chain joins TRBV2 and TRBJ2-1; 12 bases map to TRBD2. Germline lookup yields CDR1 SNHLY and CDR2 FYNNEI. The CDR3 is 16 amino acids. The trim removed 6 bases at V and 7 bases at J, leaving 10 bases unmatched. The CDR3 bases are TGTGCCAGCAGCGCCCCGGGACTAGCGGGCGTAAATGAGCAGTTCTTC. It is translated as CASSAPGLAGVNEQFF.

The chain has TRBV6-2 or TRBV6-3 and TRBJ2-1; D unresolved. Germline V gene data show CDR1 as MNHEY and CDR2 as SVGEGT. The CDR3 covers 15 residues. Trimming left V 4 bases short and J 5 bases short, with 15 bases between. The CDR3 DNA follows: TGTGCCAGCAGTTCGCAACGCATACAACACAATGAGCAGTTCTTC. Its protein product is CASSSQRIQHNEQFF.

The CDR3 DNA reads TGTGCCAGCAGCGCCTCGTTAGGGATCGGCTCCTACGAGCAGTACTTC. Protein product: CASSASLGIGSYEQYF. V and J are TRBV11-2 and TRBJ2-7; D uncertain. This CDR3 contains 16 residues. Per the germline V gene, CDR1 is SGHAT and CDR2 is FQNNGV. V lost 5 bases and J lost 0, with 17 bases in between.

The DNA of the CDR3 is TGTGCCACCAGTGCTACGGGGTCCGGGGCCAACGTCCTGACTTTC. As protein: CATSATGSGANVLTF. The genes are TRBV24-1 and TRBJ2-6, with D possibly matching TRBD2 (5 bases). This CDR3 is 15 amino acids long. The germline V gene has CDR1 KGHDR and CDR2 SFDVKD. V was shortened by 5 bases and J by 4 bases, with 11 bases between the two germline ends.

The rearrangement uses TRBV6-5 and TRBJ1-1, with a possible D match to TRBD1 (5 bases). The germline V and J ends were trimmed by 0 bases and 2 bases, with 13 bases remaining between them. CDR1 is MNHEY and CDR2 is SVGAGI in the germline V gene. The CDR3 length is 16 residues. The CDR3: CASSYSRLGVNTEAFF. The CDR3 DNA reads as TGTGCCAGCAGTTACTCGAGGTTGGGGGTTAACACTGAAGCTTTCTTT.

Details on this clone: In the same sample, other DNA sequences code for this CDR3. The J gene is TRBJ2-3, the V gene TRBV27; D assignment may be TRBD1 or TRBD2 (5 bases each). CDR1 is MNHEY, CDR2 SMNVEV, per germline (reference sequence). This CDR3 has 15 residues. Trimming pared 5 bases from V and 2 bases from J, leaving 14 bases between. The CDR3 DNA is TGTGCCAGCAGTCCAGGGACGGCTTACACAGATACGCAGTATTTT. This translates into CASSPGTAYTDTQYF.

The chain has TRBV6-6 and TRBJ1-5; D perhaps matches TRBD1 (6 bases). The CDR3 contains 14 residues. V shed 7 bases and J shed 2 bases, with 12 bases lying between them. CDR1 and CDR2 (germline): MNHNY, SVGAGI (reference sequence). CDR3 in amino acids: CASTKKGGNQPQHF. The CDR3 coding sequence is TGTGCCAGCACCAAAAAGGGGGGCAATCAGCCCCAGCATTTT.

Only a few counts were recorded for this clone. For the CDR3, the DNA is TGTGCCACCATGGGCCAAGGGAATGAGCAGTTCTTC. Its translation: CATMGQGNEQFF. The chain is built from TRBV24-1 and TRBJ2-1; the D is unclear. Trimming took 8 bases from V and 7 from J, leaving 11 bases between them. Looked up from germline, CDR1 is KGHDR and CDR2 is SFDVKD. This CDR3 is built from 12 residues.

The J gene is TRBJ2-7, the V gene TRBV7-8, with D perhaps TRBD1 (6 bases). V lost 7 bases, J lost 3 bases, and 22 bases lay in between. Per the germline V gene, CDR1 is SGHVS and CDR2 is FQNEAQ. CDR3 length: 16 residues. Here the CDR3 DNA reads TGTGCCAGCACCCCAAGTCCTGGGACACTCAGCTACGAGCAGTACTTC. Encoded protein: CASTPSPGTLSYEQYF.

The chain employs TRBV27 and TRBJ2-7; 8 nucleotides match TRBD2. From germline, CDR1 is MNHEY and CDR2 SMNVEV (reference sequence). The V segment lost 6 bases and the J segment 6 bases; nucleotides outside the gene matches: 16. The CDR3 sequence is 16 residues long. CDR3 amino acids: CASRPKRETGLSEQYF. The DNA of the CDR3 is TGTGCCAGCAGACCTAAGCGGGAGACGGGTTTAAGCGAGCAGTACTTC.

This clone occurred once. This chain connects TRBV18 to TRBJ2-7; 8 bases are shared with TRBD1. The germline gives CDR1 KGHSH, CDR2 LQKENI. The junction had 6 bases not matched to a gene; V was cut back by 4 bases and J by 7 bases. This CDR3 is built from 13 residues. Here the CDR3 reads CASSLPTGEEQYF. Written as DNA, the CDR3 is TGTGCCAGCTCACTCCCGACAGGGGAAGAGCAGTACTTC.

The V call is TRBV6-4, the J call TRBJ2-2; 8 bases fit TRBD1. The length of the CDR3 is 15 residues. Trimming at V came to 6 bases and at J to 3 bases, leaving 6 bases not matched to a gene. In germline, CDR1 is MRHNA, CDR2 SNTAGT. The chain's CDR3 is CASRVNRGDTGELFF. CDR3 coding DNA: TGTGCCAGCAGAGTAAACAGGGGGGACACCGGGGAGCTGTTTTTT.

V and J are TRBV4-2 and TRBJ2-3; 10 bases are shared with TRBD2. There are 17 residues in the CDR3. The J segment lost 0 bases and the V segment lost 2 bases, leaving 5 bases of the junction unmatched. Germline values: CDR1 LGHNA, CDR2 YNFKEQ. CDR3 nucleotides: TGTGCCAGCAGCCAAATTCTAGCGGGGGTTAGCACAGATACGCAGTATTTT. This gives the protein CASSQILAGVSTDTQYF.

This rearrangement joins TRBV30 to TRBJ2-1; the match to TRBD1 covers 10 bases. Per germline, CDR1 GTSNPN and CDR2 SVGIG (reference sequence). The CDR3 is 14 residues long. Unmatched junction bases numbered 9, after V lost 5 bases and J lost 8 bases. The CDR3 sequence: CAWLSGTGAHEQFF. CDR3 in DNA: TGTGCCTGGCTTTCCGGGACAGGGGCCCATGAGCAGTTCTTC.

This clone appeared a few times. The sample carries other DNA sequences with the same CDR3. The rearrangement links TRBV27 to TRBJ1-3; tentatively, D is TRBD1 (5 bases). Germline CDR1 reads MNHEY; CDR2 reads SMNVEV (reference sequence). This CDR3 is 14 amino acids long. Trimming pared 2 bases from V and 1 base from J, leaving 6 bases between. The CDR3 region is CASSLRGSGNTIYF. DNA of the CDR3: TGTGCCAGCAGTTTAAGGGGATCTGGAAACACCATATATTTT.

J is TRBJ1-2 and V is TRBV19, with D unresolved. The CDR3 length is 12 residues. Germline V gene data show CDR1 as LNHDA and CDR2 as SQIVND (reference sequence). Trimming shortened V by 3 bases and J by 3 bases, and 5 bases separated the two germline ends. The CDR3 DNA is TGTGCCAGTAGTATTGCAGACTATGGCTACACCTTC. Protein sequence: CASSIADYGYTF.

The chain employs TRBV9 and TRBJ2-5; D is perhaps TRBD1 or TRBD2 (5 bases each). The CDR3 runs 15 residues. Deletions cut 4 bases from V and 1 base from J, with 14 bases between. From germline, CDR1 is SGDLS and CDR2 YYNGEE. CDR3 nucleotide sequence: TGTGCCAGCAGCTCCTCGAGGGGCGGCCAAGAGACCCAGTACTTC. This gives the protein CASSSSRGGQETQYF.

This clone has a handful of counts. The chain recombines TRBV5-6 with TRBJ1-6; TRBD1 matches at 9 bases. In germline, CDR1 is SGHDT, CDR2 YYEEEE. V trimming: 4 bases; J trimming: 9 bases; junction bases outside the gene matches: 8. CDR3 size: 15 residues. The DNA of the CDR3 is TGTGCCAGCAGCCGGATAGGACAGGGGACTTCACCCCTCCACTTT. Encoded protein: CASSRIGQGTSPLHF.

This chain links TRBV27 with TRBJ2-1, with TRBD1 as a possible D gene (6 bases). CDR3 length: 13 residues. Trimming removed 5 bases at V and 5 bases at J, with 10 bases between. Germline V gives CDR1 MNHEY, CDR2 SMNVEV (reference sequence). This CDR3 is CASSGTLHNEQFF. The CDR3 DNA follows: TGTGCCAGCAGTGGGACACTACACAATGAGCAGTTCTTC.

The chain is built from TRBV30 and TRBJ2-1; unclear D gene. V was cut by 2 bases and J by 6 bases, with 8 bases left in between. Germline loops: CDR1 GTSNPN, CDR2 SVGIG (reference sequence). CDR3 length: 12 amino acids. The CDR3 sequence is CAWSSLFNEQFF. DNA for the CDR3: TGTGCCTGGAGTTCATTATTCAATGAGCAGTTCTTC.

This rearrangement joins TRBV5-1 to TRBJ2-1; 8 nucleotides agree with TRBD1. The germline CDR1 and CDR2 sequences are SGHRS and YFSETQ. The CDR3 extends over 15 amino acids. The junction had 10 bases not matched to a gene; V was cut back by 4 bases and J by 7 bases. The CDR3 sequence: CASSPDRGITNEQFF. In nucleotides, the CDR3 is TGCGCCAGCAGCCCTGACAGGGGAATAACAAATGAGCAGTTCTTC.

CDR3: CASSLGPFPAQYF. CDR3 nucleotides: TGTGCCAGCAGCTTAGGGCCTTTTCCGGCACAGTACTTC. V is TRBV7-8 and J is TRBJ2-7; no clear D. The V gene's germline CDR1 is SGHVS and CDR2 FQNEAQ. CDR3 length equals 13 residues. V lost 1 base and J 10 bases, leaving 14 bases between the germline ends.

The gene calls are TRBV4-1 and TRBJ2-2, with no clear D. V lost 1 base, J lost 8 bases, and 5 bases lay in between. Germline loops: CDR1 MGHRA, CDR2 YSYEKL. The CDR3 spans 12 residues. CDR3 loop: CASSQVGGELFF. The CDR3 DNA reads TGCGCCAGCAGCCAAGTGGGTGGGGAGCTGTTTTTT.

J is TRBJ2-7 and V is TRBV5-1, with 10 bases fitting TRBD2. V lost 0 bases, J lost 6 bases, and 6 bases stayed unmatched. The length of the CDR3 is 15 residues. Germline values: CDR1 SGHRS, CDR2 YFSETQ. CDR3 DNA: TGCGCCAGCAGCTTGGTTGCTAGCGGGAGTGCCGAGCAGTACTTC. Its translation is CASSLVASGSAEQYF.

The chain is built from TRBV11-3 and TRBJ2-1; D is perhaps TRBD2 (6 bases). Between the trimmed V and J ends, which lost 2 bases and 6 bases, there was a span of 23 bases. The CDR3 is made up of 18 amino acids. Germline CDR1 reads SGHNT; CDR2 reads YENEEA. The CDR3 DNA reads TGTGCCAGCAGCTTAAGTTCCGGGGGTGGGCGGGTGTCCAATGAGCAGTTCTTC. The encoded protein is CASSLSSGGGRVSNEQFF.